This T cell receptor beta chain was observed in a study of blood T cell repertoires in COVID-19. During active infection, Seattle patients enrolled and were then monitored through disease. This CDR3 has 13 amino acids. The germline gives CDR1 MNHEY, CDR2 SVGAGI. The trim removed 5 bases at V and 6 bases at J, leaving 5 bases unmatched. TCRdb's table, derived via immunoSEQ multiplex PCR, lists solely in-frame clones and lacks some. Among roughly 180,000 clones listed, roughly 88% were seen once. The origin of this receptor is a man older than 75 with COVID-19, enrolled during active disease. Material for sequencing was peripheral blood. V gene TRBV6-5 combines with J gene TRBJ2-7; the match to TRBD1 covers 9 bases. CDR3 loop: CASSPNRGPEQYF. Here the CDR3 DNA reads TGTGCCAGCAGTCCAAACAGGGGGCCCGAGCAGTACTTC.